The entry below describes one T cell receptor beta chain. This clonotype was counted between two and nine times. It has no known antigen specificity. Qualities for individual bases were not recorded, and no much larger clone is one base off. Library prep was done by 5' RACE. Instrument used: Illumina HiSeq 2000. A universal primer binding site was added through template switching, and the final cDNA carried a unique molecular identifier so that TCR cDNA molecules could be counted accurately. First-strand cDNA for TCR alpha and beta chains was synthesized from specific primers in the conserved constant-segment region. To control for contamination, each cDNA library was double barcoded with a SMART-Mk sample barcode plus Illumina barcodes. TruSeq adapter sequences, together with Illumina sample barcodes, were added in two successive PCR steps. Sequencing of the TCR alpha and beta cDNA libraries was done on the Illumina HiSeq platform using custom primers. Under the source paper's analysis protocol: Raw reads were processed with MiGEC to extract unique molecular identifiers, and MiXCR was used to determine CDR3 positions. Recombination models were inferred per individual with the repgenHMM and IGoR tools using an EM algorithm. The tcR package in R was used for shared clonotype analysis, with sharing normalized by the product of cloneset sizes. Out-of-frame nonproductive sequences were analyzed to study raw recombination free of thymic and clonal selection effects. TCRdb reworked the public reads: Q25 trimming with fastp, MiXCR clone assembly, productive beta chains retained. Rows matching on CDR3 protein sequence are summarized as one entry with the most common DNA and genes. TCRdb, not the authors, supplied the V and J calls. This sample has 400,000 to 650,000 distinct CDR3 sequences in its table, and 20% to 25% of those were observed once. About 0.93% of the sample lies in the top ten.

Every donor in the study was a healthy Caucasian. The twin cohort comprised three pairs of female monozygotic twins, all aged about 18 to 30 years. Positive isolation kits from Invitrogen were used to isolate CD4+ and CD8+ T cell populations. The record originates from a study of identical twins (dated by TCRdb to 2015 to 2016). About the full investigation: The study deep-sequenced TCR alpha and beta repertoires from monozygotic twins, unrelated adults of various ages and cord blood to test whether fetal clonotypes persist. To rule out contamination, the twin experiments were replicated at different times with different library preparation protocols.

General conclusions and limits of the study: Because the same donors could not be followed over many years, the conclusions depended on cross-sectional statistical analysis. Fewer insertions were carried by abundant cord blood beta clonotypes; a weaker similar trend was observed in young adult naive repertoires, while no such trend was observed in memory repertoires. Zero-insertion analyses could be partly confounded by invariant T cells such as MAIT and iNKT, though diverse VJ usage argued against such confounding for most clonotypes. Compared with coincidental sharing between unrelated individuals, an excess of low generation-probability sequences was observed among out-of-frame TCR alpha sequences shared between twins. In monozygotic twins, recombination models systematically underestimated out-of-frame TCR alpha sharing, but the models matched the sharing seen between unrelated individuals. Excess twin sharing in beta out-of-frame sequences was weaker because fewer shared sequences lowered the signal-to-noise ratio.

Taken from cysteine to phenylalanine, the CDR3 has 15 residues. Only CDR3 DNA is held: 45 bases, read in frame from base 1. At the junction V is shortened by 5 bases and J by 7 bases; bases outside the gene matches: 8. Via the germline V gene, CDR1 is SGHVS and CDR2 FNYEAQ. The same sample was also used in a study of T cells expressing NK-cell markers. The second publication reports: TCR beta-chain repertoires were profiled in sorted CD3+CD56+NKG2C+, CD3+CD56+NKG2C- and CD3+CD56-NKG2C+ T-cell subsets from fewer than 10 donors. Among the eight sequenced donors, only one was HCMV-seronegative, while the other seven were HCMV-seropositive. To restrict sorting to alphabetaTCR-expressing T cells, an anti-gammadeltaTCR antibody was added in several experiments. In roughly 6 donors, the dominant CD3+CD56+NKG2C+ clonotypes ranked among the top 10 CD8+ clonotypes, making up roughly 1.0-8% of CD8+ T cells. Those dominant clonotypes were again the most abundant among CD3+CD56-NKG2C+ cells in several donors, at roughly 28.3-65%. It remained unclear whether the expanded NKG2C-expressing T cell clones were specific for HCMV antigens. All eight donors whose samples were sequenced were randomly selected healthy volunteers, three of them men and five women. A commercial ELISA kit detecting HCMV-specific IgG in serum was used to determine HCMV serostatus. MIGEC handled demultiplexing of the reads and grouping by UMI, while MiTCR was used to assemble and quantify clonotypes. Only TCR cDNA sequences supported by at least two reads were kept to exclude erroneous sequences. The tcR package was used for downstream repertoire analysis, and clonotypes were matched between fractions using CDR3 nucleotide sequence together with V segment. VDJmatch was used to annotate antigen specificity against VDJdb, with one amino acid substitution in CDR3 permitted.

Sample: CD4+ T cells sorted from blood. This sequence was found in a woman between 18 and 30 years old in good health. The V and J genes are TRBV7-6 and TRBJ1-4, and TRBD1 aligns with 9 junction nucleotides. At the DNA level, the sequence is TGTGCCAGCAGCCCGACAGGGGGATTTAGTGAAAAACTGTTTTTT. Its translation reads: CASSPTGGFSEKLFF.